Ten or more counts support the clone carrying this T cell receptor (beta chain). Its antigen is not known. The data were taken from a study of CD8 T cells in ankylosing spondylitis. Overall study findings and caveats: Clones tied to disease were said to be significantly enriched in matched ankylosing spondylitis synovial fluid. With a CD8+ phenotype, disease-linked clones were relatively rare in peripheral blood.

Making use of molecular barcodes, quantitative 5'-RACE generated TCR beta libraries. One entry per CDR3 protein, called by TCRdb with MiXCR from the 5' RACE reads. The data contain 300,000 to 350,000 distinct CDR3 sequences, approximately 10% of them singletons. Trimming pared 3 bases from V and 3 bases from J, leaving 18 bases between. There are 16 residues in the CDR3. Germline CDR1 is WSHSY and CDR2 is SAAADI. This chain connects TRBV10-2 to TRBJ2-7, with D possibly TRBD1 on 6 matching bases. The sequencing sample was made of blood, either unsorted or a sorted T cell fraction (not recorded which). The receptor was isolated from a female donor with ankylosing spondylitis or in good health (not recorded which). The CDR3 nucleotides are TGCGCCAGCAGTGACCCGGGACACGGCACAAGCTACGAGCAGTACTTC. Translating gives CASSDPGHGTSYEQYF.